This T cell receptor beta chain comes out of a study of human T cells and chemical hapten exposure. Time point in this sample: patch test 1, 2 weeks after DPC sensitization. Specified treatment: therapeutic diphenylcyclopropenone sensitization with weekly scalp DPC. Researchers extracted total RNA from unfractionated whole blood. The J segment lost 4 bases and the V segment lost 7 bases, leaving 3 bases of the junction unmatched. This CDR3 contains 14 residues. Looked up from germline, CDR1 is SGHTA and CDR2 is FQGNSA. In its sample, this clonotype was seen a few times. MiXCR, run by TCRdb on the RACE reads, gives a single entry per CDR3 protein. The sample carries roughly 380,000 distinct CDR3 sequences, about 4.4% recorded once.

The clonotype comes from a woman aged 50 to 60 with alopecia areata. Some clones in this sample may be carry-over from other donors' samples. The J gene is TRBJ2-2, the V gene TRBV7-2; 10 bases are a match to TRBD1. The source was whole blood, collected in connection with sensitization to the hapten diphenylcyclopropenone (DPC). Here the CDR3 reads CASKTGGSTGELFF. The CDR3 region has the DNA TGTGCCAGCAAGACAGGGGGCAGCACCGGGGAGCTGTTTTTT.